What follows are 28 T cell receptor beta chains derived from one specimen sequenced in a study of blood T cell repertoires in COVID-19. TCRdb's table, derived via immunoSEQ multiplex PCR, lists solely in-frame clones and lacks some. The sample carries over 60,000 clones, about 80% recorded once. The specimen was peripheral blood. These receptors came from a human donor in a cohort sampled during active COVID-19.

This clone was seen a handful of times. V and J are TRBV11-2 and TRBJ2-1; 7 nucleotides align to TRBD2. The CDR3 spans 14 residues. V was clipped by 9 bases and J by 5 bases; unmatched bases: 10. Germline CDR1 and CDR2: SGHAT and FQNNGV. CDR3 sequence: CASRRGEINNEQFF. In DNA form, the CDR3 reads TGTGCCAGTCGCCGGGGGGAGATAAACAATGAGCAGTTCTTC.

This clone appeared once. The chain has TRBV5-1 and TRBJ2-7; 9 bases line up with TRBD1. Germline loops: CDR1 SGHRS, CDR2 YFSETQ. The V segment lost 3 bases and the J segment 4 bases; nucleotides outside the gene matches: 5. The CDR3 consists of 14 residues. As DNA, the CDR3 is TGCGCCAGCAGCTCGGGACAGGGACCGTACGAGCAGTACTTC. It codes for CASSSGQGPYEQYF.

The chain's CDR3 is CASRRGLAEIQETQYF. The CDR3 DNA reads TGTGCCAGCCGACGAGGACTAGCGGAAATTCAAGAGACCCAGTACTTC. This sequence joins TRBV7-2 and TRBJ2-5; TRBD2 matches 10 bases. Germline values: CDR1 SGHTA, CDR2 FQGNSA. This CDR3 is 16 amino acids long. Germline trimming cut 8 bases from V and 2 bases from J; bases unmatched to any gene: 11.

This rearrangement joins TRBV6-1 to TRBJ2-3; 8 nucleotides match TRBD2. J lost 0 bases, V lost 3 bases, and 5 bases had no gene match. This CDR3 spans 16 amino acids. CDR1 is MNHNS, CDR2 SASEGT, per germline. CDR3 bases: TGTGCCAGCAGTGATGAAGCGGGAGCTAGCACAGATACGCAGTATTTT. Its protein is CASSDEAGASTDTQYF.

The chain combines TRBV6-2 or TRBV6-3 with TRBJ2-7, with TRBD2 identical over 8 bases. Trimming at V came to 7 bases and at J to 2 bases, leaving 13 bases not matched to a gene. Germline V gives CDR1 MNHEY, CDR2 SVGEGT. The CDR3 covers 16 residues. The CDR3, as DNA: TGTGCCAGCACCCCCGTTCCGCGGGAGGTTCCCTACGAGCAGTACTTC. Translation gives CASTPVPREVPYEQYF.

The chain has TRBV6-5 and TRBJ1-1; 10 bases fit TRBD1. The germline V gene has CDR1 MNHEY and CDR2 SVGAGI. CDR3 length: 15 amino acids. V was pared by 4 bases and J by 5 bases, with 7 bases of the junction left unmatched. Here the CDR3 reads CASSLQGTGATEAFF. CDR3 in DNA: TGTGCCAGCAGTTTGCAAGGGACAGGGGCTACTGAAGCTTTCTTT.

The chain employs TRBV6-2 or TRBV6-3 and TRBJ2-3; D is uncertain. This CDR3 comprises 11 residues. From germline, CDR1 is MNHEY and CDR2 SVGEGT. V dropped 4 bases and J dropped 7 bases, with 6 bases sitting between them. DNA of the CDR3: TGTGCCAGCAGTTCCTTATATACGCAGTATTTT. Translation: CASSSLYTQYF.

The chain combines TRBV5-1 with TRBJ2-7; 9 nucleotides agree with TRBD2. With V trimmed by 4 bases and J by 7 bases, 9 bases remained unmatched. The CDR3 contains 14 residues. Germline CDR1 and CDR2: SGHRS and YFSETQ. The CDR3 is CASSPWREGREQYF. As DNA, the CDR3 is TGCGCCAGCAGCCCTTGGCGGGAGGGCCGAGAGCAGTACTTC.

The chain uses TRBV28 and TRBJ1-5, with D maybe TRBD1 (5 bases). CDR3 length equals 14 residues. Between the trimmed V and J ends, which lost 8 bases and 1 base, there was a span of 12 bases. Germline V gives CDR1 MDHEN, CDR2 SYDVKM. CDR3 protein: CASRNGGSNQPQHF. The DNA of the CDR3 is TGTGCCAGCCGAAATGGGGGGAGCAATCAGCCCCAGCATTTT. The full variable domain, completed using reference TRBV28 and TRBJ1-5, is DVKVTQSSRYLVKRTGEKVFLECVQDMDHENMFWYRQDPGLGLRLIYFSYDVKMKEKGDIPEGYSVSREKKERFSLILESASTNQTSMYLCASRNGGSNQPQHFGDGTRLSIL.

This clone was detected ten times or more. Other DNA sequences of this sample code for an identical CDR3. V is TRBV7-3 and J is TRBJ2-7; TRBD1 aligns across 10 bases. V was pared by 4 bases and J by 2 bases, with 2 bases of the junction left unmatched. This CDR3 is built from 14 residues. Germline V gene data show CDR1 as SGHTA and CDR2 as FQGTGA. Here the CDR3 reads CASSSGTGAYEQYF. In DNA, the CDR3 is TGTGCCAGCAGCTCCGGGACAGGGGCCTACGAGCAGTACTTC.

The chain carries TRBV10-2 and TRBJ2-3; 10 nucleotides align to TRBD2. CDR1 WSHSY and CDR2 SAAADI come from the germline V gene. Germline trimming cut 0 bases from V and 2 bases from J; bases unmatched to any gene: 8. The CDR3 consists of 18 residues. The CDR3 DNA follows: TGCGCCAGCAGTGAGTCGGGCCGGACTAGCGGATTCACAGATACGCAGTATTTT. This translates into CASSESGRTSGFTDTQYF.

The chain uses TRBV27 and TRBJ1-4, with D uncertain. This CDR3 contains 14 residues. The germline V gene has CDR1 MNHEY and CDR2 SMNVEV (reference sequence). Deletions cut 6 bases from V and 8 bases from J, with 16 bases between. The chain's CDR3 is CASRDGPGREKLFF. CDR3 coding DNA: TGTGCCAGCAGGGACGGACCGGGAAGGGAAAAACTGTTTTTT. The full variable domain, rest sourced from reference TRBV27 and TRBJ1-4, is EAQVTQNPRYLITVTGKKLTVTCSQNMNHEYMSWYRQDPGLGLRQIYYSMNVEVTDKGDVPEGYKVSRKEKRNFPLILESPSPNQTSLYFCASRDGPGREKLFFGSGTQLSVL.

This clone was seen once. The CDR3 nucleotides read TGTGCCACCAGACAGAACGGGAGGTCGTACGAGCAGTACTTC. Protein: CATRQNGRSYEQYF. The chain uses TRBV2 and TRBJ2-7, with TRBD2 matching over 7 bases. Germline V gene sequence: CDR1 SNHLY, CDR2 FYNNEI. This CDR3 region has 14 residues. Trimming at V came to 10 bases and at J to 4 bases, leaving 13 bases not matched to a gene.

The CDR3 protein is CASSLGGRKSYEQYF. CDR3 sequence (DNA): TGTGCCAGCAGCTTAGGCGGGAGGAAGTCCTACGAGCAGTACTTC. The rearrangement links TRBV7-2 to TRBJ2-7; the match to TRBD2 covers 8 bases. The CDR3 consists of 15 residues. Germline values: CDR1 SGHTA, CDR2 FQGNSA. J lost 1 base, V lost 1 base, and 3 bases had no gene match.

V and J are TRBV7-9 and TRBJ1-5, with 7 bases aligning to TRBD1. Germline CDR1 is SEHNR and CDR2 is FQNEAQ (reference sequence). The CDR3 loop spans 13 amino acids. The trim removed 2 bases at V and 8 bases at J, leaving 3 bases unmatched. CDR3 in amino acids: CASSLRGPEPQHF. For the CDR3, the DNA is TGTGCCAGCAGCTTAAGGGGGCCGGAGCCCCAGCATTTT. The entire variable domain, with the rest obtained from reference TRBV7-9 and TRBJ1-5, is as follows: DTGVSQNPRHKITKRGQNVTFRCDPISEHNRLYWYRQTLGQGPEFLTYFQNEAQLEKSRLLSDRFSAERPKGSFSTLEIQRTEQGDSAMYLCASSLRGPEPQHFGDGTRLSIL.

The sample holds one count of this clone. The V gene is TRBV5-4, the J gene TRBJ2-7, with 16 bases matching TRBD2. CDR3 length equals 16 residues. Germline-derived CDR1 and CDR2 are SGHNT and YYREEE (reference sequence). Trimming cost V 4 bases and J 7 bases; bases outside gene matches: 8. CDR3: CASSPGTSGRAREQYF. DNA for the CDR3: TGTGCCAGCAGCCCCGGGACTAGCGGGAGGGCCAGGGAGCAGTACTTC.

This chain connects TRBV28 to TRBJ1-6, with 7 bases fitting TRBD1. CDR1 is MDHEN and CDR2 is SYDVKM in the germline V gene. This CDR3 contains 15 residues. V lost 5 bases and J lost 7; bases outside the gene matches: 8. The CDR3 sequence is CASSTGQTQNSPLHF. CDR3 nucleotides: TGTGCCAGCAGTACGGGACAGACACAAAATTCACCCCTCCACTTT. The entire variable domain, with the rest obtained from reference TRBV28 and TRBJ1-6, is as follows: DVKVTQSSRYLVKRTGEKVFLECVQDMDHENMFWYRQDPGLGLRLIYFSYDVKMKEKGDIPEGYSVSREKKERFSLILESASTNQTSMYLCASSTGQTQNSPLHFGNGTRLTVT.

In this sample, this clone turned up once. One end of the junction fails to match germline, which may point to a read error. The rearrangement uses TRBV6-2 or TRBV6-3 and TRBJ2-7, with 8 positions matching TRBD1. Germline V gene lookup returns CDR1 MNHEY and CDR2 SVGEGT. The CDR3 runs 15 residues. The CDR3 DNA is TGTGCCAGCAGTTCGCCCGGGACAGGCAGCCTACACAGTAACTTC. Translated, it gives CASSSPGTGSLHSNF.

The chain employs TRBV21-1 and TRBJ2-3; TRBD2 was called by the table and not checked on the DNA. TRBV21-1 is deemed a pseudogene. The CDR3 loop spans 18 amino acids. CDR3: CASSKALRRGPLTDTQYF. As DNA, the CDR3 is TGTGCCAGCAGCAAAGCACTTCGGAGGGGACCCCTGACAGATACGCAGTATTTT.

This clone was observed many times. This sequence joins TRBV2 and TRBJ2-7; 7 nucleotides line up with TRBD1. The germline gives CDR1 SNHLY, CDR2 FYNNEI. Unmatched junction bases numbered 4, after V lost 6 bases and J lost 2 bases. CDR3 length: 13 residues. CDR3 nucleotide sequence: TGTGCCAGCAGGTGGGACAGTCCCTACGAGCAGTACTTC. It specifies CASRWDSPYEQYF.

The chain has TRBV28 and TRBJ2-5; 13 bases line up with TRBD2. V trimming: 8 bases; J trimming: 5 bases; junction bases outside the gene matches: 8. Germline CDR1 is MDHEN and CDR2 is SYDVKM. This CDR3 has 15 amino acids. In nucleotides, the CDR3 is TGTGCCAGCGGGAGGACTAGCGGGAGTGGGGAGACCCAGTACTTC. Translating gives CASGRTSGSGETQYF.

The V gene is TRBV9, the J gene TRBJ1-1; no clear D. The V gene lost 0 bases and the J gene lost 5 bases, with 8 bases spanning the gap. The CDR3 covers 13 residues. Germline CDR1 and CDR2: SGDLS and YYNGEE. The CDR3 is CASSVGVATEAFF. The CDR3 nucleotides read TGTGCCAGCAGCGTAGGGGTAGCTACTGAAGCTTTCTTT. Based on the CDR3 plus reference TRBV9 and TRBJ1-1, the full variable domain is DSGVTQTPKHLITATGQRVTLRCSPRSGDLSVYWYQQSLDQGLQFLIQYYNGEERAKGNILERFSAQQFPDLHSELNLSSLELGDSALYFCASSVGVATEAFFGQGTRLTVV.

V is TRBV28 and J is TRBJ1-5; TRBD1 agrees at 8 bases. Germline V gives CDR1 MDHEN, CDR2 SYDVKM. The CDR3 is made up of 14 amino acids. J lost 6 bases, V lost 2 bases, and 3 bases had no gene match. CDR3 in DNA: TGTGCCAGCAGTTTAATCAGGGGGCTTCAGCCCCAGCATTTT. Translated, it gives CASSLIRGLQPQHF. Using reference TRBV28 and TRBJ1-5 for the parts outside the CDR3, the full variable domain is DVKVTQSSRYLVKRTGEKVFLECVQDMDHENMFWYRQDPGLGLRLIYFSYDVKMKEKGDIPEGYSVSREKKERFSLILESASTNQTSMYLCASSLIRGLQPQHFGDGTRLSIL.

The chain employs TRBV5-1 and TRBJ2-1; 10 bases agree with TRBD2. After removal of 3 bases from V and 8 bases from J, the junction contained 5 bases not matched to a gene. CDR1 and CDR2 from the germline V gene are SGHRS and YFSETQ. CDR3 length equals 14 residues. CDR3 DNA: TGCGCCAGCAGCTCCGGGACTAGCGTCGATGAGCAGTTCTTC. Protein product: CASSSGTSVDEQFF.

This clone appeared a single time. This sequence joins TRBV5-8 and TRBJ2-5, with 8 bases matching TRBD1. The trim removed 4 bases at V and 3 bases at J, leaving 8 bases unmatched. CDR3 length: 15 residues. The germline gives CDR1 SGHTS, CDR2 YDEGEE. CDR3 amino acids: CASSEDRGIKETQYF. CDR3 bases: TGTGCCAGCAGCGAAGACAGGGGAATCAAAGAGACCCAGTACTTC.

This clone was counted once. The genes are TRBV9 and TRBJ1-1; D gene uncertain. The CDR3 extends over 14 amino acids. The germline V and J ends were trimmed by 3 bases and 5 bases, with 14 bases remaining between them. Germline V gives CDR1 SGDLS, CDR2 YYNGEE. CDR3 DNA sequence: TGTGCCAGCAGCGGGTCCCGGGGAGCTACTGAAGCTTTCTTT. Its translation is CASSGSRGATEAFF.

This chain connects TRBV29-1 to TRBJ2-4, with D tentatively TRBD1 (6 bases). The CDR3 contains 13 residues. Germline loops: CDR1 SQVTM, CDR2 ANQGSEA. Between the trimmed V and J ends, which lost 6 bases and 1 base, there was a span of 10 bases. The CDR3 sequence is CSVAGQAKNIQYF. For the CDR3, the DNA is TGCAGCGTCGCAGGACAGGCCAAAAACATTCAGTACTTC.

V gene TRBV28 combines with J gene TRBJ2-3, with 7 bases matching TRBD1. V shed 6 bases, J shed 1 base, and the junction held 7 bases outside the gene matches. The CDR3 extends over 15 amino acids. CDR1 is MDHEN, CDR2 SYDVKM, per germline. CDR3 nucleotides: TGTGCCAGCAGCTCGGGACAGTTAGGCACAGATACGCAGTATTTT. It is translated as CASSSGQLGTDTQYF.